The 29 T cell receptor beta chains below all came from one sample that was sequenced in a study of identical twins. TCRdb processed the 5' RACE reads anew with MiXCR; each CDR3 protein has one entry. This table holds 350,000 to 600,000 distinct CDR3 sequences, approximately 14% found once. The data were also submitted as part of a second study, on yellow fever vaccine responses in identical twins.

Sequences were obtained from CD4+ T cells sorted from blood. The receptors derive from a woman younger than 30 in good health.

This clonotype was seen a handful of times. The chain recombines TRBV20-1 with TRBJ1-3, with 7 bases identical to TRBD1. CDR1 is DFQATT, CDR2 SNEGSKA, per germline (reference sequence). The CDR3 loop spans 13 amino acids. After removal of 6 bases from V and 4 bases from J, the junction contained 6 bases not matched to a gene. CDR3 nucleotides: TGCAGTGCGAGCGACAGGGCGGGAAACACCATATATTTT. Amino acid sequence: CSASDRAGNTIYF.

V is TRBV7-3 and J is TRBJ2-7; perhaps TRBD2 as D (6 bases). Trimming stripped 6 bases from V and 3 bases from J, with 18 bases between. The CDR3 has 15 residues. CDR1 and CDR2 (germline): SGHTA, FQGTGA. The CDR3 DNA is TGTGCCAGCAGTCAATCCGGGACTCCATACTACGAGCAGTACTTC. Protein product: CASSQSGTPYYEQYF.

V usage is TRBV20-1 and J usage is TRBJ2-7; TRBD1 matches 8 bases. Germline V gene lookup returns CDR1 DFQATT and CDR2 SNEGSKA (reference sequence). V shed 2 bases and J 5 bases; nucleotides not matched to a gene: 8. This CDR3 has 14 residues. The CDR3 coding sequence is TGCAGTGCTAGATTTCCGGACAGGGTGGACGAGCAGTACTTC. Translating it yields CSARFPDRVDEQYF.

The V call is TRBV4-2, the J call TRBJ2-3; 16 bases agree with TRBD2. The CDR3 covers 18 residues. Per the germline V gene, CDR1 is LGHNA and CDR2 is YNFKEQ. The V and J ends lost 3 bases and 2 bases, in that order; junction bases with no gene match: 5. CDR3 coding DNA: TGTGCCAGCAGCCAGGCGGGACTAGCGGGGGGGAACACAGATACGCAGTATTTT. Protein product: CASSQAGLAGGNTDTQYF.

This clonotype came up a few times. V and J are TRBV5-1 and TRBJ1-6; D ambiguous. The CDR3 loop spans 15 amino acids. CDR1 is SGHRS and CDR2 is YFSETQ in the germline V gene. Trimming took 3 bases from V and 8 from J, leaving 15 bases between them. Here the CDR3 reads CASSSGRGSDSPLHF. CDR3 nucleotides: TGCGCCAGCAGCTCTGGGCGGGGTAGTGATTCACCCCTCCACTTT. Variable domain in full (rest from reference TRBV5-1 and TRBJ1-6): KAGVTQTPRYLIKTRGQQVTLSCSPISGHRSVSWYQQTPGQGLQFLFEYFSETQRNKGNFPGRFSGRQFSNSRSEMNVSTLELGDSALYLCASSSGRGSDSPLHFGNGTRLTVT.

This clonotype was observed a few times. The chain recombines TRBV4-3 with TRBJ2-4, with TRBD2 as a possible D gene (7 bases). The CDR3 spans 15 residues. Trimming shortened V by 2 bases and J by 1 base, and 9 bases separated the two germline ends. Germline CDR1 LGHNA, CDR2 YSLEER. The CDR3 DNA follows: TGCGCCAGCAGCCAAAGGGGGGGTGCCAAAAACATTCAGTACTTC. Protein sequence: CASSQRGGAKNIQYF.

This clonotype showed up many times. The junction shows a germline mismatch at one end, possibly a read error. V and J are TRBV5-1 and TRBJ1-5; 7 bases map to TRBD1. This CDR3 is built from 14 residues. CDR1 is SGHRS and CDR2 is YFSETQ in the germline V gene. In DNA form, the CDR3 reads TGTGCCAGCAGTTTGGAGGGGGCAGGTCAGCCCCAGCATTTT. Translation gives CASSLEGAGQPQHF.

This chain joins TRBV20-1 and TRBJ2-4, with 7 bases that match TRBD2. The CDR3 spans 14 residues. Germline trimming cut 6 bases from V and 5 bases from J; bases unmatched to any gene: 10. Germline assignment: CDR1 DFQATT and CDR2 SNEGSKA (reference sequence). Here the CDR3 reads CSAPYGLGQNIQYF. The CDR3 nucleotides are TGCAGTGCGCCTTACGGACTAGGCCAAAACATTCAGTACTTC.

The V gene is TRBV18, the J gene TRBJ2-2, with TRBD1 as a possible D gene (5 bases). Trimming left V 3 bases short and J 8 bases short, with 7 bases between. The CDR3 covers 12 residues. Germline CDR1 KGHSH, CDR2 LQKENI. The CDR3 nucleotides read TGTGCCAGCTCACCCCAGGGAGGGGAGCTGTTTTTT. Its protein is CASSPQGGELFF.

This clonotype has only a few counts. This rearrangement joins TRBV6-5 to TRBJ2-1; D call uncertain. The germline gives CDR1 MNHEY, CDR2 SVGAGI. The CDR3 is 15 residues long. Trimming stripped 0 bases from V and 2 bases from J, with 8 bases between. CDR3 protein: CASSYSRKAYNEQFF. DNA of the CDR3: TGTGCCAGCAGTTACTCTCGCAAGGCCTACAATGAGCAGTTCTTC.

The V call is TRBV18, the J call TRBJ2-5; D ambiguous. The V gene lost 2 bases and the J gene lost 1 base, with 5 bases spanning the gap. Germline CDR1 and CDR2: KGHSH and LQKENI. The CDR3 covers 13 residues. The CDR3 DNA reads as TGTGCCAGCTCACCAGGGTCCCAAGAGACCCAGTACTTC. This translates into CASSPGSQETQYF.

The chain links TRBV25-1 to TRBJ2-1; 10 positions agree with TRBD2. Germline V CDR1 and CDR2: MGHDK, SYGVNS. J gave up 12 bases and V 4 bases, and 12 bases lay outside the gene matches. The CDR3 is made up of 15 amino acids. The CDR3: CASSASGRGLRVQFF. CDR3 DNA: TGTGCCAGCAGTGCCAGCGGGAGGGGTCTAAGGGTGCAGTTCTTC.

The DNA of the CDR3 is TGTGCCAGTAGCCTCCGACAGGGGGCCTTCTATGGCTACACCTTC. The encoded protein is CASSLRQGAFYGYTF. The chain combines TRBV19 with TRBJ1-2; 10 nucleotides align to TRBD1. V lost 6 bases, J lost 4 bases, and 8 bases stayed unmatched. The CDR3 has 15 amino acids. CDR1 and CDR2 from the germline V gene are LNHDA and SQIVND (reference sequence).

This rearrangement joins TRBV12-5 to TRBJ2-7; 9 nucleotides align to TRBD1. The CDR3 covers 13 residues. Trimming removed 9 bases from V and 2 bases from J; junction bases left unmatched: 5. CDR1 LGHNT and CDR2 FRNRAP come from the germline V gene. Here the CDR3 reads CARPGQGPYEQYF. The DNA of the CDR3 is TGTGCTAGGCCGGGACAGGGTCCCTACGAGCAGTACTTC.

The chain carries TRBV20-1 and TRBJ2-7, with 10 bases lining up with TRBD2. Germline CDR1 is DFQATT and CDR2 is SNEGSKA (reference sequence). V trimming: 2 bases; J trimming: 3 bases; junction bases outside the gene matches: 4. CDR3 length equals 14 residues. The CDR3 DNA is TGCAGTGCTAGAAGTAGGACTAGCGGCTACGAGCAGTACTTC. The encoded protein is CSARSRTSGYEQYF.

The J gene is TRBJ2-3, the V gene TRBV21-1; the table's D call of TRBD1 was not tested on the DNA. TRBV21-1 is given as a pseudogene. The CDR3 loop spans 17 amino acids. CDR3 loop: CASSNVRFGTGEDTQYF. The CDR3, as DNA: TGTGCCAGCAGCAATGTTCGGTTCGGGACTGGGGAAGATACGCAGTATTTT.

In its sample, this clonotype was seen many times. The CDR3 sequence is CASSPRREGGEQFF. CDR3 in DNA: TGTGCCAGCAGTCCTAGGCGGGAGGGCGGTGAGCAGTTCTTC. This chain joins TRBV12-3 or TRBV12-4 and TRBJ2-1; 9 bases are shared with TRBD2. The CDR3 extends over 14 amino acids. Germline trimming cut 5 bases from V and 9 bases from J; bases unmatched to any gene: 8.

The chain combines TRBV6-1 with TRBJ2-5; D is possibly TRBD1 (6 bases). CDR1 and CDR2 (germline): MNHNS, SASEGT. Between the trimmed V and J ends, which lost 6 bases and 2 bases, there was a span of 7 bases. The CDR3 spans 12 residues. The DNA of the CDR3 is TGTGCCAGCAGGGGGACACAAGAGACCCAGTACTTC. It encodes CASRGTQETQYF.

The rearrangement links TRBV7-2 to TRBJ2-6; weak D call: TRBD1 (6 bases). The CDR3 is 17 amino acids. Germline CDR1 is SGHTA and CDR2 is FQGNSA. Trimming removed 5 bases from V and 4 bases from J, with 18 bases in between. CDR3 amino acids: CASSLQSTGRGANVLTF. CDR3 nucleotides: TGTGCCAGCAGCCTACAATCCACAGGGCGAGGGGCCAACGTCCTGACTTTC.

This clonotype was recorded a few times. V usage is TRBV6-4 and J usage is TRBJ2-1, with D perhaps matching TRBD1 or TRBD2 (6 bases each). The ends were cut back, 5 bases at V and 8 bases at J, with 19 bases in the middle. This CDR3 has 15 residues. Germline loops: CDR1 MRHNA, CDR2 SNTAGT. CDR3 bases: TGTGCCAGCAGTTCCCGGGGGCCGGGATTCGATGAGCAGTTCTTC. Encoded protein: CASSSRGPGFDEQFF.

The V call is TRBV20-1, the J call TRBJ2-7, with TRBD1 as a possible D gene (5 bases). Germline CDR1 DFQATT, CDR2 SNEGSKA (reference sequence). The length of the CDR3 is 13 residues. Trimming stripped 3 bases from V and 4 bases from J, with 13 bases between. In DNA form, the CDR3 reads TGCAGTGCTAGCAGGGCACCACTATACGAGCAGTACTTC. Amino acids: CSASRAPLYEQYF.

This clonotype appeared many times. The CDR3 bases are TGTGCCAGCAGTGTGGCTTCCTACAATGAGCAGTTCTTC. It translates to CASSVASYNEQFF. The gene calls are TRBV12-3 or TRBV12-4 and TRBJ2-1, with D uncertain. Deletions cut 5 bases from V and 1 base from J, with 6 bases between. This CDR3 comprises 13 residues.

The sample holds a few counts of this clonotype. This rearrangement joins TRBV14 to TRBJ1-4, with a weak D call TRBD1 (6 bases). Trimming took off 4 bases at V and 8 bases at J, with 23 bases between the two ends. Germline V lookup: CDR1 SGHDN, CDR2 FVKESK. The CDR3 runs to 17 residues. CDR3 protein: CASSLRTGGIETEKLFF. Written as DNA, the CDR3 is TGTGCCAGCAGCCTGAGGACGGGGGGCATCGAAACCGAAAAACTGTTTTTT.

CDR3 in DNA: TGTGCCAGCAGTTACCGGACAGGGGTTACCGGGGAGCTGTTTTTT. Translated: CASSYRTGVTGELFF. The chain links TRBV6-2 or TRBV6-3 to TRBJ2-2; TRBD1 agrees at 9 bases. Losses at the gene ends were 2 bases for V and 5 bases for J; bases not matched to a gene: 3. CDR3 length: 15 amino acids. Germline V lookup: CDR1 MNHEY, CDR2 SVGEGT.

The V call is TRBV28, the J call TRBJ2-5; D may be TRBD1 (7 bases). The length of the CDR3 is 15 residues. CDR1 MDHEN and CDR2 SYDVKM come from the germline V gene. The V gene lost 4 bases and the J gene lost 4 bases, with 16 bases spanning the gap. Here the CDR3 DNA reads TGTGCCAGCAGTTCCCACAGGGGAGGAGGAGAGACCCAGTACTTC. It is translated as CASSSHRGGGETQYF. Using reference TRBV28 and TRBJ2-5 for the parts outside the CDR3, the full variable domain is DVKVTQSSRYLVKRTGEKVFLECVQDMDHENMFWYRQDPGLGLRLIYFSYDVKMKEKGDIPEGYSVSREKKERFSLILESASTNQTSMYLCASSSHRGGGETQYFGPGTRLLVL.

This chain links TRBV28 with TRBJ2-7, with D perhaps TRBD2 (6 bases). V lost 6 bases and J 0 bases, leaving 12 bases between the germline ends. CDR1 MDHEN and CDR2 SYDVKM come from the germline V gene. The CDR3 runs 14 residues. The CDR3 region has the DNA TGTGCCAGCAGCCACGGAGGGAGCTCCTACGAGCAGTACTTC. Protein: CASSHGGSSYEQYF.

This chain uses TRBV14 with TRBJ2-5; either TRBD1 or TRBD2 may fit D (5 bases each). The ends were cut back, 1 base at V and 1 base at J, with 10 bases in the middle. The CDR3 extends over 15 amino acids. Germline V CDR1 and CDR2: SGHDN, FVKESK. The CDR3 region is CASSQGGGGQETQYF. In DNA form, the CDR3 reads TGTGCCAGCAGCCAAGGTGGTGGGGGCCAAGAGACCCAGTACTTC.

This clonotype was counted at least ten times. The chain's CDR3 is CASSLGEKLFF. As DNA, the CDR3 is TGTGCCAGCAGTTTGGGTGAAAAACTGTTTTTT. V and J are TRBV12-3 or TRBV12-4 and TRBJ1-4; D not resolved. Between the trimmed V and J ends, which lost 3 bases and 7 bases, there was a span of 3 bases. CDR3 length: 11 amino acids.

Only one count was recorded for this clonotype. The chain joins TRBV20-1 to TRBJ2-1; 7 bases agree with TRBD2. Germline V gene sequence: CDR1 DFQATT, CDR2 SNEGSKA (reference sequence). Trimming cost V 5 bases and J 6 bases; bases outside gene matches: 13. CDR3 length: 15 residues. CDR3: CSAPSRLAGLNEQFF. The CDR3 DNA sequence: TGCAGTGCTCCCTCTCGACTAGCCGGCCTCAATGAGCAGTTCTTC.